This T cell receptor beta chain was obtained from a study of regulatory T cells in long-lasting Graves disease. Libraries of TCR beta came from iRepertoire HTBI primers plus Arm-PCR of CDR3 regions. TCRdb itself ran the multiplex PCR reads through MiXCR, one entry per CDR3 protein. The table lists about half a million distinct CDR3 sequences, 9.5% to 15% of them singletons. The CDR3 runs to 15 residues. J gave up 1 base and V 6 bases, and 8 bases lay outside the gene matches. This clonotype was detected a few times. As to time point: newly diagnosed GD, antithyroid drugs for less than 3 months. The TCR library was made from RNA extracted from PBMCs. Another study also made use of these data, one on T cells in Graves' hyperthyroidism and ophthalmopathy.

V gene TRBV12-3 or TRBV12-4 combines with J gene TRBJ2-5, with 7 nucleotides matching TRBD2. This specimen consisted of peripheral blood mononuclear cells (PBMCs), obtained at new diagnosis, from a patient treated with antithyroid drugs. The TCR sequence derives from a woman in her 30s with Graves disease. In DNA, the CDR3 is TGTGCCAGCAGCCGTATGAGGACTAGCCAAGAGACCCAGTACTTC. This encodes CASSRMRTSQETQYF.